This entry lists 23 T cell receptor beta chains sequenced from one sample in a study of regulatory T cells in long-lasting Graves disease. The authors built TCR beta libraries using iRepertoire HTBI primers and Arm-PCR of CDR3 regions. TCRdb recomputed calls from the multiplex PCR reads with MiXCR, one row per CDR3 protein. The repertoire holds about 450,000 distinct CDR3 sequences, with about 17% as singletons. Time point given: newly diagnosed GD, antithyroid drugs for less than 3 months. PBMCs were the source of the RNA used for TCR sequencing. This same sample was also part of a study on T cells in Graves' hyperthyroidism and ophthalmopathy.

The material sequenced was peripheral blood mononuclear cells (PBMCs), taken at new diagnosis, from a patient treated with antithyroid drugs. All receptors derive from a woman aged 25 to 39 with Graves disease.

This clonotype appeared many times. The chain has TRBV4-1 and TRBJ2-3; a weak D match, TRBD2 (5 bases). V lost 2 bases to trimming and J lost 6 bases, with 9 bases between them. Germline V gene data show CDR1 as MGHRA and CDR2 as YSYEKL. The CDR3 spans 13 residues. CDR3 nucleotide sequence: TGCGCCAGCAGCCAAAGCGGTCGGGATACGCAGTATTTT. Translated: CASSQSGRDTQYF.

This clonotype was counted a few times. V is TRBV6-1 and J is TRBJ2-5, with TRBD2 matching 7 bases. Germline V gene data show CDR1 as MNHNS and CDR2 as SASEGT. The CDR3 is made up of 12 amino acids. Trimming at V came to 8 bases and at J to 5 bases, leaving 5 bases not matched to a gene. CDR3 region: CASGRDGETQYF. The DNA of the CDR3 is TGTGCCAGCGGGAGGGATGGGGAGACCCAGTACTTC.

V usage is TRBV20-1 and J usage is TRBJ1-2; a weak D match, TRBD1 (5 bases). Per the germline V gene, CDR1 is DFQATT and CDR2 is SNEGSKA (reference sequence). The CDR3 runs 12 residues. V was shortened by 3 bases and J by 4 bases, with 9 bases between the two germline ends. The CDR3 protein is CSASQGTYGYTF. CDR3 nucleotide sequence: TGCAGTGCTAGCCAGGGAACCTATGGCTACACCTTC.

This clonotype came up once. This chain joins TRBV28 and TRBJ2-1; TRBD1 or TRBD2 may be the D gene (5 bases each). The CDR3 sequence is 15 residues long. V was trimmed by 5 bases and J by 5 bases, leaving 16 bases between them. CDR1 MDHEN and CDR2 SYDVKM come from the germline V gene. Written as DNA, the CDR3 is TGTGCCAGCAGTCGGCTCCTGGGACGAAACAATGAGCAGTTCTTC. Translating it yields CASSRLLGRNNEQFF.

In its sample, this clonotype was seen many times. The chain couples TRBV5-5 to TRBJ1-4, with D tentatively TRBD1 (5 bases). Germline-derived CDR1 and CDR2 are SGHKS and YYEKEE (reference sequence). The CDR3 consists of 13 residues. The V gene lost 4 bases and the J gene lost 7 bases, with 11 bases spanning the gap. The CDR3: CASSDSHGEKLFF. In DNA form, the CDR3 reads TGTGCCAGCAGCGACAGTCATGGTGAAAAACTGTTTTTT.

This clonotype was detected ten times or more. The chain has TRBV2 and TRBJ2-3; TRBD1 agrees at 10 bases. This CDR3 spans 15 amino acids. The germline V gene encodes CDR1 SNHLY and CDR2 FYNNEI. Germline trimming cut 6 bases from V and 4 bases from J; bases unmatched to any gene: 7. The CDR3 region has the DNA TGTGCCAGCAGGGAAAAGACAGGGGGCTCAGATACGCAGTATTTT. This gives the protein CASREKTGGSDTQYF.

This clonotype has a handful of counts. This chain joins TRBV9 and TRBJ2-2; tentative D call: TRBD2 (6 bases). This CDR3 is 13 amino acids long. Trimming pared 7 bases from V and 1 base from J, leaving 8 bases between. The germline gives CDR1 SGDLS, CDR2 YYNGEE. In DNA form, the CDR3 reads TGTGCCAGCGGGGAGGTGAACACCGGGGAGCTGTTTTTT. It is translated as CASGEVNTGELFF.

This clonotype occurred many times. The gene calls are TRBV28 and TRBJ2-5, with D tentatively TRBD2 (7 bases). Germline lookup yields CDR1 MDHEN and CDR2 SYDVKM. CDR3 size: 15 residues. Trimming took off 8 bases at V and 0 bases at J, with 16 bases between the two ends. The chain's CDR3 is CASSGLGGYQETQYF. The CDR3, as DNA: TGTGCCAGCTCAGGACTAGGGGGGTACCAAGAGACCCAGTACTTC. The complete variable domain, with remaining parts taken from reference TRBV28 and TRBJ2-5, reads DVKVTQSSRYLVKRTGEKVFLECVQDMDHENMFWYRQDPGLGLRLIYFSYDVKMKEKGDIPEGYSVSREKKERFSLILESASTNQTSMYLCASSGLGGYQETQYFGPGTRLLVL.

This clonotype was seen at least ten times. The chain carries TRBV13 and TRBJ2-7; D is undetermined. This CDR3 is built from 16 residues. Germline CDR1 PRHDT, CDR2 FYEKMQ (reference sequence). Trimming cost V 1 base and J 0 bases, with 13 bases left between them. The CDR3 DNA follows: TGTGCCAGCAGCTTAGCGGGCCTAATGAGCTCCTACGAGCAGTACTTC. This gives the protein CASSLAGLMSSYEQYF.

This clonotype was recorded many times. The chain joins TRBV29-1 to TRBJ1-5; 7 positions agree with TRBD1. Germline V gene data show CDR1 as SQVTM and CDR2 as ANQGSEA. The V gene end was trimmed by 4 bases and the J gene end by 4 bases; junction bases not matched to a gene: 4. This CDR3 has 13 amino acids. This chain's CDR3 is CSVGTGRNQPQHF. In DNA, the CDR3 is TGCAGCGTTGGGACAGGACGTAATCAGCCCCAGCATTTT. The full variable domain, with the rest looked up from reference TRBV29-1 and TRBJ1-5, is SAVISQKPSRDICQRGTSLTIQCQVDSQVTMMFWYRQQPGQSLTLIATANQGSEATYESGFVIDKFPISRPNLTFSTLTVSNMSPEDSSIYLCSVGTGRNQPQHFGDGTRLSIL.

About this clonotype itself: One base away lies a much larger clone, so this may be a sequencing read error. J is TRBJ2-1 and V is TRBV7-3, with 10 bases lining up with TRBD2. There are 18 residues in the CDR3. Looked up from germline, CDR1 is SGHTA and CDR2 is FQGTGA. The CDR3 nucleotides read TGTGCCAGCAGCTTAGGTCTAGCGGGAGTGTCCCGTTCGGGTGAGCATTTCTTC. Translating gives CASSLGLAGVSRSGEHFF.

This chain connects TRBV10-3 to TRBJ1-5; the D gene is possibly TRBD1 (6 bases). Germline V gives CDR1 ENHRY, CDR2 SYGVKD. Trimming took off 0 bases at V and 5 bases at J, with 23 bases between the two ends. The CDR3 spans 19 residues. CDR3 bases: TGTGCCATCAGTGAGTCTAGTAATGTGGGGGCCGGAGGACATCAGCCCCAGCATTTT. This sequence encodes CAISESSNVGAGGHQPQHF.

On this clonotype: A much bigger clone sits one base away, suggesting this may be a read error. The chain links TRBV20-1 to TRBJ2-6; 7 nucleotides align to TRBD2. The length of the CDR3 is 18 residues. Per germline, CDR1 DFQATT and CDR2 SNEGSKA (reference sequence). CDR3 sequence (DNA): TGCAGTGCTAGATTAGCGAGCGGGACGAGCTCTCGGGCCAACGTCCTGACTTTC. Translation: CSARLASGTSSRANVLTF.

The J gene is TRBJ1-1, the V gene TRBV29-1; D not certain. Germline V gives CDR1 SQVTM, CDR2 ANQGSEA. This CDR3 is built from 13 residues. The V gene lost 6 bases and the J gene lost 5 bases, with 16 bases spanning the gap. The CDR3 is CSVHYGDRTEAFF. The CDR3 nucleotides are TGCAGCGTCCACTACGGGGATCGGACTGAAGCTTTCTTT.

This clonotype was detected many times. This rearrangement joins TRBV12-3 or TRBV12-4 to TRBJ2-2, with D possibly being TRBD1 (6 bases). The CDR3 contains 15 residues. The germline V and J ends were trimmed by 1 base and 4 bases, with 10 bases remaining between them. In nucleotides, the CDR3 is TGTGCCAGCAGTTTAGTGGGGACATCCACCGGGGAGCTGTTTTTT. As protein: CASSLVGTSTGELFF.

This chain connects TRBV7-9 to TRBJ2-7; D perhaps matches TRBD1 (6 bases). CDR1 and CDR2 from the germline V gene are SEHNR and FQNEAQ (reference sequence). The CDR3 sequence is 16 residues long. V was shortened by 4 bases and J by 5 bases, with 21 bases between the two germline ends. The CDR3 region is CASSYDRLGLGNEQYF. CDR3 nucleotides: TGTGCCAGCAGCTACGACAGGCTGGGTCTAGGGAACGAGCAGTACTTC.

This clonotype came up a few times. This chain uses TRBV5-4 with TRBJ1-4, with no clear D. Germline CDR1 SGHNT, CDR2 YYREEE (reference sequence). Trimming left V 2 bases short and J 7 bases short, with 18 bases between. CDR3 size: 16 residues. The CDR3 loop reads CASSFGPTLGSEKLFF. CDR3 sequence (DNA): TGTGCCAGCAGCTTTGGTCCAACCCTCGGCTCTGAAAAACTGTTTTTT.

This clonotype came up a few times. This chain links TRBV6-1 with TRBJ2-1, with a weak D call TRBD2 (5 bases). This CDR3 has 13 amino acids. V was pared by 6 bases and J by 6 bases, with 12 bases between. From germline, CDR1 is MNHNS and CDR2 SASEGT. The CDR3 bases are TGTGCCAGCAGGCTAGCACTAGTCAATGAGCAGTTCTTC. It translates to CASRLALVNEQFF.

Many counts were recorded for this clonotype. The chain couples TRBV7-2 to TRBJ2-5; the D is unclear. Trimming left V 5 bases short and J 1 base short, with 11 bases between. The germline V gene encodes CDR1 SGHTA and CDR2 FQGNSA. The CDR3 runs 14 residues. The CDR3 spells CASSLHSGQETQYF. Here the CDR3 DNA reads TGTGCCAGCAGCCTCCATTCGGGCCAAGAGACCCAGTACTTC.

This clonotype has a count of ten or more. The rearrangement joins TRBV20-1 to TRBJ2-1; tentatively, D is TRBD2 (8 bases). Trimming shortened V by 3 bases and J by 5 bases, and 20 bases separated the two germline ends. Germline V lookup: CDR1 DFQATT, CDR2 SNEGSKA (reference sequence). The CDR3 has 16 amino acids. The CDR3 loop is CSASWGTAGANNEQFF. CDR3 DNA: TGCAGTGCTAGTTGGGGGACAGCGGGAGCCAACAATGAGCAGTTCTTC.

The chain has TRBV20-1 and TRBJ2-3; 8 nucleotides match TRBD2. Trimming took 0 bases from V and 2 from J; bases not matched to a gene: 10. Germline values: CDR1 DFQATT, CDR2 SNEGSKA (reference sequence). The CDR3 runs 17 residues. The DNA for the CDR3 is TGCAGTGCTAGAGATCTAGAGCTAGCGGGTTACACAGATACGCAGTATTTT. Translation: CSARDLELAGYTDTQYF.

This clonotype has at least ten counts. The V and J genes are TRBV11-2 and TRBJ1-5, with 7 bases identical to TRBD1. Trimming at V came to 2 bases and at J to 7 bases, leaving 8 bases not matched to a gene. CDR1 is SGHAT and CDR2 is FQNNGV in the germline V gene. The CDR3 totals 15 residues. The CDR3 bases are TGTGCCAGCAGCTTAAGGGGGCAGGGAGGCCAGCCCCAGCATTTT. Its protein is CASSLRGQGGQPQHF.

This chain uses TRBV20-1 with TRBJ1-1, with 7 bases matching TRBD1. The CDR3 totals 15 residues. Germline assignment: CDR1 DFQATT and CDR2 SNEGSKA (reference sequence). V was pared by 3 bases and J by 5 bases, with 12 bases of the junction left unmatched. The CDR3 spells CSASGPPGGNTEAFF. The CDR3 nucleotides read TGCAGTGCTAGCGGTCCCCCAGGGGGGAATACTGAAGCTTTCTTT.